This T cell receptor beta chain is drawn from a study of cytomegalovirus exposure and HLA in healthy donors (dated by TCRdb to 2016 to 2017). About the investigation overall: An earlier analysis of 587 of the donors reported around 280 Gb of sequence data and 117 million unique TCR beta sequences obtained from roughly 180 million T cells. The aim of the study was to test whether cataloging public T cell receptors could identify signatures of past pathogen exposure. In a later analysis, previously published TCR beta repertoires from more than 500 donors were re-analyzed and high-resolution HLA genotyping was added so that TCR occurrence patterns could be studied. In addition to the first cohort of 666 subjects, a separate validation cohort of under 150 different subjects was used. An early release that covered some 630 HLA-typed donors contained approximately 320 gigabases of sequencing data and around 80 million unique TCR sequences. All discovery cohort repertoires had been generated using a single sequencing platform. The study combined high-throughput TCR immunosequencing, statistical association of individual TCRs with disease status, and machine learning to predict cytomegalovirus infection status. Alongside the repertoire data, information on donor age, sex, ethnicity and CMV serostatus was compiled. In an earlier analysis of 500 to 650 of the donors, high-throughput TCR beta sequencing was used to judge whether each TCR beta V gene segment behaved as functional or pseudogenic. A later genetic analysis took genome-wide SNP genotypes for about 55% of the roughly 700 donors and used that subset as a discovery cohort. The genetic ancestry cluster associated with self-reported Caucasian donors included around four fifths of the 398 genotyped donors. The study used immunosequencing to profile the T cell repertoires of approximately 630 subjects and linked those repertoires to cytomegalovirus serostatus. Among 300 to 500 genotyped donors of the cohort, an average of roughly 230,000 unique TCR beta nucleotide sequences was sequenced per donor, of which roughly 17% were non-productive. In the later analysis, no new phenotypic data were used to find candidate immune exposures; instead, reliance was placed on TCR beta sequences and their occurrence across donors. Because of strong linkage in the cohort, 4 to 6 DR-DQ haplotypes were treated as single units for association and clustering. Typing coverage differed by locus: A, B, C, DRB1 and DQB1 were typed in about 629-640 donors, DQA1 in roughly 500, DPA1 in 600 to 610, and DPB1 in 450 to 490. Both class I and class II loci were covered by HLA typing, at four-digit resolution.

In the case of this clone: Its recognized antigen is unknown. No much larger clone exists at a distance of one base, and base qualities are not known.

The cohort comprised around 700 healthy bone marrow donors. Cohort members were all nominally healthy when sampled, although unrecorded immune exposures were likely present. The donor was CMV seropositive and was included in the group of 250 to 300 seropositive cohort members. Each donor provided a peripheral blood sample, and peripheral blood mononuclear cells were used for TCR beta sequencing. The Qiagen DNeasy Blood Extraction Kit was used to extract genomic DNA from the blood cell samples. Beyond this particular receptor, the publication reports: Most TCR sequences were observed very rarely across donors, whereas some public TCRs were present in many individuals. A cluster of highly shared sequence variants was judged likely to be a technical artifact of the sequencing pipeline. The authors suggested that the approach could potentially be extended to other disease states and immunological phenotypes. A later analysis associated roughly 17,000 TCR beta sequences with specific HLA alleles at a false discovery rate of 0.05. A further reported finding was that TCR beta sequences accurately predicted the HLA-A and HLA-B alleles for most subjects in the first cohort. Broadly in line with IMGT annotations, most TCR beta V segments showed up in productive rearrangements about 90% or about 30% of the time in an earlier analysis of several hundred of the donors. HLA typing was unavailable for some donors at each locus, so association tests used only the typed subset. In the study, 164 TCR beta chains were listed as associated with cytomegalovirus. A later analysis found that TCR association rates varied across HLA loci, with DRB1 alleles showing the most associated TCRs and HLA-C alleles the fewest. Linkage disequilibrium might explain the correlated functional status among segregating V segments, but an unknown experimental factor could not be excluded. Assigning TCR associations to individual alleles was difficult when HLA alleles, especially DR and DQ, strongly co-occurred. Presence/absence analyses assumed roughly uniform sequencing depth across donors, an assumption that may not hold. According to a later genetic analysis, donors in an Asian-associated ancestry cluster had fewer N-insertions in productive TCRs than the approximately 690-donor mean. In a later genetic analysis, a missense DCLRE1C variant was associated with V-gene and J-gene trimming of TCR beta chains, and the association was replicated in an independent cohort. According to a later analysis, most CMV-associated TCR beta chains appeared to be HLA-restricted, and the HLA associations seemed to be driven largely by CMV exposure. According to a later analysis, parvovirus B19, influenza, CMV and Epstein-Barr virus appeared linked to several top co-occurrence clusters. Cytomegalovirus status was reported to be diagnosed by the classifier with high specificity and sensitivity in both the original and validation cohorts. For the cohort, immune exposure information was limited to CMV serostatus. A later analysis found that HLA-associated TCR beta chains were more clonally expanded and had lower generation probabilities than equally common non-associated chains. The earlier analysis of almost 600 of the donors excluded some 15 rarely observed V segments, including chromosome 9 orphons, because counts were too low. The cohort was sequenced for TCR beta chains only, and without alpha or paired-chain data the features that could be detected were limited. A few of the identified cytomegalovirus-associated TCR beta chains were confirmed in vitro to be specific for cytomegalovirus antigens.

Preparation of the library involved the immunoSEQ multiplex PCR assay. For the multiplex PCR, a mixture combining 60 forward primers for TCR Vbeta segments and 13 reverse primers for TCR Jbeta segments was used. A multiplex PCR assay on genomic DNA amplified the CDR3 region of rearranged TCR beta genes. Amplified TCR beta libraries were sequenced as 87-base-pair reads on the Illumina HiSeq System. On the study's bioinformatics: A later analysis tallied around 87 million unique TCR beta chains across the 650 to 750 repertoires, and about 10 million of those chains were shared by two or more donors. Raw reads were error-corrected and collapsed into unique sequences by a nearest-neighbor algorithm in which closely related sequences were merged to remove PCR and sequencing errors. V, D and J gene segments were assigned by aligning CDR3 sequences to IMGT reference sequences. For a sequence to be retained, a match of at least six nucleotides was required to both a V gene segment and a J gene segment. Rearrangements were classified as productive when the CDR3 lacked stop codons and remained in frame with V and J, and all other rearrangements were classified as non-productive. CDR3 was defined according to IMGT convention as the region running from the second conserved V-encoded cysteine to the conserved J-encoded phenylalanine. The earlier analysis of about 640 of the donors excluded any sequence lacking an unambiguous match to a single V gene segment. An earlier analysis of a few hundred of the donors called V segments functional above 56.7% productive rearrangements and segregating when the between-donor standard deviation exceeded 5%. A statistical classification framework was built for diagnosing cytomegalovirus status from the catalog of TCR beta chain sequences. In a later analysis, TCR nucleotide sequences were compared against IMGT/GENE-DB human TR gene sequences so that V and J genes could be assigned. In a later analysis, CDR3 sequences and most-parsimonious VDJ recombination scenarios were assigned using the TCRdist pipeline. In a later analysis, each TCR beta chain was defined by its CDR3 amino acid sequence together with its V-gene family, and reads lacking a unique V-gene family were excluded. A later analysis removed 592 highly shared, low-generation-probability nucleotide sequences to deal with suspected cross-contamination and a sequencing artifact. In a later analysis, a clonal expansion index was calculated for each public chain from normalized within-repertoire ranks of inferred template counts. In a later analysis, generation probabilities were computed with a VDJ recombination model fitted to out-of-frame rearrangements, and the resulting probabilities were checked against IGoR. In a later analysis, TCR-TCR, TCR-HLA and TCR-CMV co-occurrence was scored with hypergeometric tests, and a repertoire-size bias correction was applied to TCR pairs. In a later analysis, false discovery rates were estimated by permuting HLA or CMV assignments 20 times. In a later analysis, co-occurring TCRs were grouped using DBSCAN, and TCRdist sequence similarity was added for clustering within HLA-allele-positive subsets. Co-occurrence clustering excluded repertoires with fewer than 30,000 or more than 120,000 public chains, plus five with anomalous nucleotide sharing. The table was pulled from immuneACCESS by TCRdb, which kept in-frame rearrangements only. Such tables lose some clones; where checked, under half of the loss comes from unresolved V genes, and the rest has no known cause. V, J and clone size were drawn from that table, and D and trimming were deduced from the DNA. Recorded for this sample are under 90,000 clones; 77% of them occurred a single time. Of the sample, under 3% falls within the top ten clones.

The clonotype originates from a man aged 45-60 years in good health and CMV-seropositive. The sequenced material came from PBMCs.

The base sequence is TGTGCCAGCAGCTTAGAAGGGGGGCTAGCGGGAGGCCTCAATGAGCAGTTCTTC. This codes for CASSLEGGLAGGLNEQFF. The chain joins TRBV7-3 to TRBJ2-1; TRBD2 aligns with 11 central bases. CDR1 and CDR2 were assigned from the germline V gene as SGHTA and FQGTGA. Unmatched junction bases come to 12, with V trimmed by 2 bases and J by 6 bases. Its CDR3 holds 18 amino acids, cysteine through phenylalanine. The sequence is cut down to CDR3 DNA, 54 bases in frame from base 1.